The 21 T cell receptor beta chains below were found in one sample sequenced in a study of CD8 T cells in Susac syndrome. The authors reverse transcribed about 0.5 to 1 ug RNA with random hexamers. Each CDR3 protein is one row after TCRdb ran MiXCR on the immunoSEQ multiplex PCR reads. Here the sample spans just under 95,000 distinct CDR3 sequences, 90% to 95% being singletons. Sample: CD4+ T cells from PBMCs. These receptors were taken from a human donor with Susac syndrome.

CDR3 loop: CASRGTSYEQYF. The CDR3, as DNA: TGTGCCAGCAGGGGGACCTCCTACGAGCAGTACTTC. The chain combines TRBV27 with TRBJ2-7; D tentatively reads TRBD1 or TRBD2 (5 bases each). This CDR3 region has 12 residues. Trimming cost V 6 bases and J 0 bases, with 6 bases left between them. Germline lookup yields CDR1 MNHEY and CDR2 SMNVEV (reference sequence).

This chain links TRBV20-1 with TRBJ1-4; D ambiguous. Germline V lookup: CDR1 DFQATT, CDR2 SNEGSKA (reference sequence). The V end lost 5 bases, the J end lost 4 bases, and 14 bases lay between the germline ends. The CDR3 is 14 residues long. CDR3: CSAPRKGYNEKLFF. The CDR3 bases are TGCAGTGCTCCGCGGAAAGGCTATAATGAAAAACTGTTTTTT.

The V gene is TRBV25-1, the J gene TRBJ1-3; D is uncertain. With 6 bases removed from V and 0 bases from J, the gap between germline ends came to 3 bases. CDR1 is MGHDK, CDR2 SYGVNS, per germline. CDR3 length: 12 residues. CDR3 region: CASSGSGNTIYF. CDR3 nucleotide sequence: TGTGCCAGCAGCGGCTCTGGAAACACCATATATTTT.

The chain recombines TRBV15 with TRBJ2-5, with TRBD1 matching over 7 bases. Germline values: CDR1 LNHNV, CDR2 YYDKDF (reference sequence). V shed 0 bases and J 2 bases; nucleotides not matched to a gene: 3. The CDR3 loop spans 15 amino acids. The CDR3, as DNA: TGTGCCACCAGCAGAGATCCGACAGGGCAAGAGACCCAGTACTTC. Protein: CATSRDPTGQETQYF.

The V gene is TRBV4-1, the J gene TRBJ1-3, with D unresolved. CDR3 length: 14 amino acids. Between the trimmed V and J ends, which lost 1 base and 3 bases, there was a span of 7 bases. Germline V gives CDR1 MGHRA, CDR2 YSYEKL. The CDR3 DNA is TGCGCCAGCAGCCAAGGAACTGTTGGAAACACCATATATTTT. The encoded protein is CASSQGTVGNTIYF.

The V call is TRBV2, the J call TRBJ1-4, with a possible D match to TRBD1 (5 bases). The CDR3 length is 13 residues. Germline loops: CDR1 SNHLY, CDR2 FYNNEI. V was pared by 7 bases and J by 5 bases, with 11 bases between. The CDR3 bases are TGTGCCAGCATCCCAGGGTACAATGAAAAACTGTTTTTT. This sequence encodes CASIPGYNEKLFF. The complete variable domain, with remaining parts taken from reference TRBV2 and TRBJ1-4, reads EPEVTQTPSHQVTQMGQEVILRCVPISNHLYFYWYRQILGQKVEFLVSFYNNEISEKSEIFDDQFSVERPDGSNFTLKIRSTKLEDSAMYFCASIPGYNEKLFFGSGTQLSVL.

In DNA form, the CDR3 reads TGTGCCAGCAGCTTGCCGGGAGGGACCCAGTACTTC. It codes for CASSLPGGTQYF. The V gene is TRBV7-3, the J gene TRBJ2-5; 7 positions agree with TRBD2. Germline loops: CDR1 SGHTA, CDR2 FQGTGA. Germline trimming cut 3 bases from V and 7 bases from J; bases unmatched to any gene: 2. CDR3 length equals 12 residues.

The J gene is TRBJ2-1, the V gene TRBV18, with 7 bases lining up with TRBD2. CDR3 size: 18 residues. The germline gives CDR1 KGHSH, CDR2 LQKENI. The V gene end was trimmed by 0 bases and the J gene end by 9 bases; junction bases not matched to a gene: 17. The CDR3 DNA is TGTGCCAGCTCACCACCGGTCGGTGCTAGCGGATCAACCAGTGAGCAGTTCTTC. Protein product: CASSPPVGASGSTSEQFF.

The V gene is TRBV19, the J gene TRBJ1-1, with a tentative D call TRBD1 (6 bases). The CDR3 has 20 residues. The ends were cut back, 4 bases at V and 0 bases at J, with 27 bases in the middle. CDR1 and CDR2 from the germline V gene are LNHDA and SQIVND (reference sequence). The CDR3 DNA follows: TGTGCCAGTAGTACACCTGCCTTCGCAGGGGCTTACAGCGTGAACACTGAAGCTTTCTTT. Translating it yields CASSTPAFAGAYSVNTEAFF. The full variable domain, rest sourced from reference TRBV19 and TRBJ1-1, is DGGITQSPKYLFRKEGQNVTLSCEQNLNHDAMYWYRQDPGQGLRLIYYSQIVNDFQKGDIAEGYSVSREKKESFPLTVTSAQKNPTAFYLCASSTPAFAGAYSVNTEAFFGQGTRLTVV.

J is TRBJ1-6 and V is TRBV7-8; D is uncertain. Trimming removed 0 bases from V and 10 bases from J, with 10 bases in between. CDR1 SGHVS and CDR2 FQNEAQ come from the germline V gene. This CDR3 region has 14 residues. The CDR3 nucleotides read TGTGCCAGCAGCTTAGCGCCTGGGGAATCACCCCTCCACTTT. Encoded protein: CASSLAPGESPLHF.

The V call is TRBV20-1, the J call TRBJ1-6; D remains unclear. Trimming shortened V by 6 bases and J by 7 bases, and 19 bases separated the two germline ends. The CDR3 extends over 15 amino acids. Per germline, CDR1 DFQATT and CDR2 SNEGSKA (reference sequence). This chain's CDR3 is CSADPFGVANSPLHF. The CDR3 DNA is TGCAGTGCCGACCCATTTGGGGTTGCCAATTCACCCCTCCACTTT.

The V gene is TRBV28, the J gene TRBJ1-1; the match to TRBD1 covers 10 bases. The CDR3 has 15 residues. J was trimmed by 7 bases and V by 2 bases; bases with no gene match: 7. Germline CDR1 MDHEN, CDR2 SYDVKM. CDR3: CASSLRGTGANEAFF. CDR3 nucleotides: TGTGCCAGCAGTTTACGCGGGACAGGGGCTAATGAAGCTTTCTTT. The full variable domain, with the rest looked up from reference TRBV28 and TRBJ1-1, is DVKVTQSSRYLVKRTGEKVFLECVQDMDHENMFWYRQDPGLGLRLIYFSYDVKMKEKGDIPEGYSVSREKKERFSLILESASTNQTSMYLCASSLRGTGANEAFFGQGTRLTVV.

V usage is TRBV11-2 and J usage is TRBJ1-1; a possible D gene is TRBD1 (5 bases). The CDR3 length is 14 residues. The germline V gene has CDR1 SGHAT and CDR2 FQNNGV. The germline V and J ends were trimmed by 0 bases and 1 base, with 6 bases remaining between them. CDR3 amino acids: CASSLERGNTEAFF. The CDR3 nucleotides read TGTGCCAGCAGCTTAGAGAGGGGGAACACTGAAGCTTTCTTT.

The genes are TRBV3-1 and TRBJ2-5; no definite D call. The V end was cut by 2 bases, the J end by 5 bases, with 6 bases between. Germline-derived CDR1 and CDR2 are LGHDT and YNNKEL (reference sequence). This CDR3 contains 12 residues. The CDR3 nucleotides are TGTGCCAGCAGCCAAAGCAGGGAGACCCAGTACTTC. It yields the protein CASSQSRETQYF.

The rearrangement links TRBV21-1 to TRBJ1-4; the DNA was not used to check the table's D call, TRBD1. TRBV21-1 is given as a pseudogene. The CDR3 covers 18 residues. The CDR3 bases are TGTGCCAGCAGCAAAGGTGTCAGGGGGAATGCAACTAATGAAAAACTGTTTTTT. It encodes CASSKGVRGNATNEKLFF.

The rearrangement uses TRBV15 and TRBJ2-6; D uncertain. Germline CDR1 LNHNV, CDR2 YYDKDF (reference sequence). The CDR3 consists of 16 residues. Trimming pared 3 bases from V and 0 bases from J, leaving 9 bases between. The CDR3 protein is CATSSTTGSGANVLTF. As DNA, the CDR3 is TGTGCCACCAGCAGTACGACGGGCTCTGGGGCCAACGTCCTGACTTTC. Drawing the rest from reference TRBV15 and TRBJ2-6, the complete variable domain is DAMVIQNPRYQVTQFGKPVTLSCSQTLNHNVMYWYQQKSSQAPKLLFHYYDKDFNNEADTPDNFQSRRPNTSFCFLDIRSPGLGDTAMYLCATSSTTGSGANVLTFGAGSRLTVL.

The chain combines TRBV6-6 with TRBJ1-2; D remains ambiguous. This CDR3 spans 13 amino acids. Germline V gives CDR1 MNHNY, CDR2 SVGAGI (reference sequence). Deletions cut 2 bases from V and 3 bases from J, with 7 bases between. Here the CDR3 DNA reads TGTGCCAGCAGTTACGGCAGCGACTATGGCTACACCTTC. Translating gives CASSYGSDYGYTF.

The rearrangement joins TRBV7-2 to TRBJ1-1, with D uncertain. Germline CDR1 reads SGHTA; CDR2 reads FQGNSA. The ends were cut back, 1 base at V and 4 bases at J, with 16 bases in the middle. This CDR3 is 16 amino acids long. CDR3 in DNA: TGTGCCAGCAGCTTAGACATCCCGAGTAGGAGCACTGAAGCTTTCTTT. Its translation: CASSLDIPSRSTEAFF.

There are a few counts of this clonotype. The rearrangement links TRBV7-2 to TRBJ2-1; D remains ambiguous. This CDR3 has 13 amino acids. V was trimmed by 0 bases and J by 5 bases, leaving 5 bases between them. Germline assignment: CDR1 SGHTA and CDR2 FQGNSA. This CDR3 is CASSLASDNEQFF. DNA of the CDR3: TGTGCCAGCAGCTTAGCAAGTGACAATGAGCAGTTCTTC.

This chain links TRBV9 with TRBJ1-6, with D possibly matching TRBD1 (5 bases). Germline CDR1 is SGDLS and CDR2 is YYNGEE. This CDR3 contains 19 residues. The ends were cut back, 3 bases at V and 2 bases at J, with 21 bases in the middle. CDR3 sequence: CASSASIPGGTTYNSPLHF. The CDR3 region has the DNA TGTGCCAGCAGCGCCAGTATTCCGGGAGGGACTACCTATAATTCACCCCTCCACTTT.

The chain has TRBV29-1 and TRBJ2-6, with D uncertain. CDR3 length: 12 residues. Germline V gene sequence: CDR1 SQVTM, CDR2 ANQGSEA. Trimming cost V 2 bases and J 1 base, with 0 bases left between them. CDR3 amino acids: CSVESGANVLTF. Written as DNA, the CDR3 is TGCAGCGTTGAATCTGGGGCCAACGTCCTGACTTTC. The full variable domain, completed using reference TRBV29-1 and TRBJ2-6, is SAVISQKPSRDICQRGTSLTIQCQVDSQVTMMFWYRQQPGQSLTLIATANQGSEATYESGFVIDKFPISRPNLTFSTLTVSNMSPEDSSIYLCSVESGANVLTFGAGSRLTVL.